This TCR beta chain was captured in a study of beta chain features in type 1 diabetes. Study as a whole: Patient and healthy donor groups were alike in age, gender and cell yields. Over all samples combined, over 85 million sorted cells were examined.

Trimming took off 5 bases at V and 0 bases at J, with 11 bases between the two ends. This CDR3 is 14 amino acids long. The germline V gene encodes CDR1 SEHNR and CDR2 FQNEAQ (reference sequence). Overall study findings and caveats: PCR might favor shorter templates, but any such skew would affect patients and controls equally.

A single count supports this clone. Its antigen is still unknown. Of the isolated RNA, all was reverse transcribed, and so the sequenced material was expressed TCRB transcripts. About 3.57 million reads were obtained on average from naive, central memory and regulatory T cell samples. Sequenced by immunoSEQ multiplex PCR; TCRdb stores in-frame clones only, minus some. Of 970,000 or so clones listed, 15% to 20% were seen once; the top ten hold 0.023%. The sequence was collected from a woman younger than 30 in good health. Sample: naive CD4+ T cells from blood. The chain employs TRBV7-9 and TRBJ2-7; tentatively, D is TRBD2 (5 bases). The CDR3: CASSPTGSSYEQYF. The CDR3 coding sequence is TGTGCCAGCAGCCCGACTGGGAGCTCCTACGAGCAGTACTTC.